Many counts were recorded for the clone carrying this T cell receptor beta chain. The data are from a study of T cells after posttransplantation cyclophosphamide. Libraries were prepared by immunoSEQ multiplex PCR; TCRdb keeps only in-frame clonotypes and omits some of them. The table lists about 7,700 clones, with no singletons. Trimming took 0 bases from V and 0 from J; bases not matched to a gene: 2. This CDR3 contains 17 residues. Germline lookup yields CDR1 LGHNA and CDR2 YNFKEQ. A marrow graft followed busulfan-fludarabine conditioning, with cyclophosphamide on days +3 and +4. The sequencing here drew on PBMCs, taken 94 days after allogeneic stem cell transplant with posttransplant cyclophosphamide. The rearrangement joins TRBV4-2 to TRBJ2-1; the match to TRBD2 covers 10 bases. This TCR was recovered from a female patient in her 60s who received an allogeneic stem cell transplant from an unrelated donor, was CMV-positive, and had acute GVHD only. Some T cells may be the graft donor's. Written as DNA, the CDR3 is TGTGCCAGCAGCCAAGACCCTAGCGGGAGCTCCTACAATGAGCAGTTCTTC. This encodes CASSQDPSGSSYNEQFF.